These T cell receptor beta chains were read from a single sample in a study of OX40 agonist ivuxolimab in advanced cancers. The assay was immunoSEQ multiplex PCR, and TCRdb's table has in-frame clones only and misses some. The sample shows approximately 70,000 clones, roughly 84% of them seen only once. This material consisted of CD4+ or CD8+ T cells sorted from blood, taken in a trial of the OX40 agonist ivuxolimab. These receptors all stem from an adult with an advanced solid tumor such as melanoma, head and neck, liver or kidney cancer. CDR3s include the opening cysteine and the closing phenylalanine or tryptophan. A D gene is named only where the DNA matches it firmly. Not all rows give a size; the values are once, few, many and, for expanded clones, a class.

-,TRBD2,TRBV30,TRBJ2-1,CAWSALAGTYNEQFF,TGTGCCTGGAGTGCACTAGCGGGAACCTACAATGAGCAGTTCTTC
-,TRBD1,TRBV28,TRBJ2-7,CASSSGQGSEQYF,TGTGCCAGCAGTTCTGGACAGGGGAGCGAGCAGTACTTC
once,-,TRBV5-4,TRBJ1-6,CASSYSRELRDSPLHF,TGTGCCAGCAGCTACAGCCGGGAACTTAGAGATTCACCCCTCCACTTT
-,TRBD2,TRBV5-4,TRBJ2-1,CASSPRASGFYNEQFF,TGTGCCAGCAGCCCCCGGGCTAGCGGGTTCTACAATGAGCAGTTCTTC
once,-,TRBV25-1,TRBJ1-1,CASSAYYPGAEAFF,TGTGCCAGCAGTGCCTACTATCCGGGGGCTGAAGCTTTCTTT
-,-,TRBV2,TRBJ2-1,CASSEEAGGPYNEQFF,TGTGCCAGCAGTGAAGAAGCGGGCGGACCCTACAATGAGCAGTTCTTC
-,TRBD1,TRBV4-1,TRBJ2-7,CASSQMTGYEQYF,TGCGCCAGCAGCCAAATGACAGGGTACGAGCAGTACTTC
once,-,TRBV29-1,TRBJ2-3,CSVESGGFGHTQYF,TGCAGCGTTGAGTCGGGTGGGTTTGGACATACGCAGTATTTT
-,-,TRBV29-1,TRBJ1-2,CSVEDRQDAYTF,TGCAGCGTTGAAGATCGACAGGATGCCTACACCTTC
once,TRBD2,TRBV28,TRBJ2-3,CASIVSPGLAGRGDTQYF,TGTGCCAGCATAGTCTCGCCAGGACTAGCGGGAAGGGGAGATACGCAGTATTTT
-,TRBD1,TRBV11-1,TRBJ2-5,CASSFHRGPQETQYF,TGTGCCAGCAGCTTTCACAGGGGCCCCCAAGAGACCCAGTACTTC
once,-,TRBV11-3,TRBJ2-2,CASSLELNTGELFF,TGTGCCAGCAGCTTAGAGTTGAACACCGGGGAGCTGTTTTTT
-,TRBD1,TRBV6-5,TRBJ1-1,CASSSSTGGVGEAFF,TGTGCCAGCAGTTCCTCGACAGGGGGCGTTGGGGAAGCTTTCTTT
-,-,TRBV7-2,TRBJ1-2,CASSLGQFGLTF,TGTGCCAGCAGCTTAGGTCAGTTCGGGCTCACGTTC
-,-,TRBV4-1,TRBJ2-1,CASSRRTDRPPTDEQFF,TGCGCCAGCAGCCGCCGAACAGACAGGCCTCCGACGGATGAGCAGTTCTTC
few,-,TRBV9,TRBJ1-6,CASSSHDNSPLHF,TGTGCCAGCAGCTCCCATGATAATTCACCCCTCCACTTT
-,TRBD2,TRBV10-3,TRBJ2-3,CAISGAGASSGTSGTDTQYF,TGTGCCATCAGTGGGGCCGGGGCCTCGTCCGGGACTAGCGGGACAGATACGCAGTATTTT
-,-,TRBV10-3,TRBJ1-2,CVISELPRQSGYTF,TGTGTCATCAGTGAGTTACCGCGACAATCTGGCTACACCTTC
-,TRBD2,TRBV28,TRBJ2-7,CASSASGGNSYEQYF,TGTGCCAGCAGTGCTAGCGGGGGTAACTCCTACGAGCAGTACTTC
once,TRBD1,TRBV4-2,TRBJ1-1,CASSGDRGTEAFF,TGTGCCAGCAGCGGGGACAGGGGCACTGAAGCTTTCTTT
-,-,TRBV30,TRBJ1-4,CAWSVGNEKLFF,TGTGCCTGGAGTGTGGGGAATGAAAAACTGTTTTTT
-,-,TRBV29-1,TRBJ2-5,CSARGGLETQYF,TGCAGCGCCCGGGGAGGTCTGGAGACCCAGTACTTC
-,-,TRBV4-1,TRBJ1-1,CASSQEEWVGAFF,TGCGCCAGCAGCCAAGAAGAGTGGGTCGGAGCTTTCTTT
-,-,TRBV5-1,TRBJ2-2,CASRPTGFAGELFF,TGCGCCAGCAGGCCTACAGGGTTCGCCGGGGAGCTGTTTTTT
-,-,TRBV18,TRBJ1-1,CASDNGGATNTEAFF,TGTGCTAGCGACAACGGGGGGGCGACGAACACTGAAGCTTTCTTT
-,-,TRBV7-2,TRBJ2-1,CASSFVRSREQFF,TGTGCCAGCAGCTTTGTGCGTTCCCGTGAGCAGTTCTTC
few,TRBD2,TRBV25-1,TRBJ2-1,CASLAGPYNEQFF,TGTGCCAGCCTAGCGGGGCCTTACAATGAGCAGTTCTTC
-,TRBD1,TRBV29-1,TRBJ1-1,CSVVTGVNTEAFF,TGCAGCGTGGTGACAGGGGTGAACACTGAAGCTTTCTTT
-,-,TRBV5-1,TRBJ2-1,CASSSTDYNEQFF,TGCGCCAGCAGCTCTACAGACTACAATGAGCAGTTCTTC
-,-,TRBV5-1,TRBJ2-1,CASTEAAGSYNEQFF,TGCGCCAGCACTGAAGCGGCGGGCTCCTACAATGAGCAGTTCTTC
-,-,TRBV14,TRBJ1-6,CASSRDGGNSPLHF,TGTGCCAGCAGCCGGGACGGTGGGAATTCACCCCTCCACTTT
-,-,TRBV29-1,TRBJ2-5,CSVEPLRTVILGETQYF,TGCAGCGTTGAACCCCTCCGGACGGTCATACTGGGGGAGACCCAGTACTTC
-,TRBD2,TRBV2,TRBJ2-5,CASRQAQGRAGGETQYF,TGTGCCAGCAGGCAGGCCCAGGGAAGAGCGGGGGGAGAGACCCAGTACTTC
-,-,TRBV5-4,TRBJ2-6,CASSPDSVGANVLTF,TGTGCCAGCAGCCCAGATTCGGTAGGGGCCAACGTCCTGACTTTC
-,-,TRBV7-2,TRBJ2-7,CASSLARGWEQYF,TGTGCCAGCAGCTTAGCGCGAGGATGGGAGCAGTACTTC
-,-,TRBV10-3,TRBJ2-3,CAILGMGSTDTQYF,TGTGCCATCCTAGGCATGGGGAGCACAGATACGCAGTATTTT
-,TRBD2,TRBV7-2,TRBJ2-7,CASSLGPSGNYEQYF,TGTGCCAGCAGCTTAGGGCCTAGCGGGAACTACGAGCAGTACTTC
-,TRBD2,TRBV11-3,TRBJ2-3,CASSPRTSSTDTQYF,TGTGCCAGCAGCCCCCGGACTAGCAGCACAGATACGCAGTATTTT
-,-,TRBV2,TRBJ1-1,CASRPAMNTEAFF,TGTGCCAGCAGGCCAGCTATGAACACTGAAGCTTTCTTT
-,-,TRBV7-2,TRBJ2-1,CASSRRQGGSYNEQFF,TGTGCCAGCAGCCGACGCCAGGGGGGCTCCTACAATGAGCAGTTCTTC
-,TRBD2,TRBV4-3,TRBJ2-1,CASSHIGGTGNNEQFF,TGCGCCAGCAGCCACATCGGGGGGACTGGTAACAATGAGCAGTTCTTC
-,-,TRBV19,TRBJ1-2,CASRDQVLYGYTF,TGTGCCAGTAGGGATCAGGTTCTTTATGGCTACACCTTC
few,TRBD1,TRBV7-9,TRBJ2-1,CASSLPAGTGGNEQFF,TGTGCCAGCAGCTTACCCGCCGGGACAGGGGGCAATGAGCAGTTCTTC
-,-,TRBV1,TRBJ2-3,CTSSPNSISGAGTDTQYF,TGCACCAGCAGCCCCAATTCCATTAGCGGGGCTGGTACAGATACGCAGTATTTT
few,TRBD1,TRBV19,TRBJ2-1,CASVRTGGNNEQFF,TGTGCCAGTGTCCGGACAGGGGGCAACAATGAGCAGTTCTTC
once,-,TRBV2,TRBJ2-3,CASIVQPYTDTQYF,TGTGCCAGCATCGTACAGCCCTACACAGATACGCAGTATTTT
-,-,TRBV7-9,TRBJ1-3,CASSLVPRTGNTIYF,TGTGCCAGCAGCTTAGTCCCCAGAACTGGAAACACCATATATTTT